These 2 T cell receptor beta chains were sequenced from one sample in a study of T cells in Graves' hyperthyroidism and ophthalmopathy. It was RNA transcripts that yielded the amplified TCR beta CDR3 regions. A set of HTBI primers served as the primers for a first-round RT-PCR of the TCR CDR3. TCRdb processed the multiplex PCR reads anew with MiXCR; each CDR3 protein has one entry. The data show under 450,000 distinct CDR3 sequences, with 13% seen just once and about a fifth held by the top ten. Input material: blood. The receptors were sampled from a man aged 30 to 45 with Graves' hyperthyroidism that later progressed to Graves' ophthalmopathy.

The rearrangement joins TRBV5-6 to TRBJ2-1; 12 bases map to TRBD2. Germline V CDR1 and CDR2: SGHDT, YYEEEE. Trimming took 0 bases from V and 8 from J; bases not matched to a gene: 6. The CDR3 loop spans 16 amino acids. CDR3 DNA: TGTGCCAGCAGCTTGGTGACTAGCGGGGGTGGTGATGAGCAGTTCTTC. It codes for CASSLVTSGGGDEQFF.

This clonotype was found many times. This chain links TRBV6-5 with TRBJ1-5; a possible D gene is TRBD1 (5 bases). Germline-derived CDR1 and CDR2 are MNHEY and SVGAGI. This CDR3 comprises 13 residues. Trimming shortened V by 1 base and J by 5 bases, and 6 bases separated the two germline ends. The CDR3 DNA reads as TGTGCCAGCAGTTACTGGGGCGATCAGCCCCAGCATTTT. It specifies CASSYWGDQPQHF.